These 23 T cell receptor beta chains came from one sample sequenced in a study of T-cell reconstitution after alpha-beta-depleted transplantation in children. Unique molecular identifiers tagged the TCRbeta library. TCRdb itself ran the PCR reads through MiXCR, one entry per CDR3 protein. The table records over 25,000 distinct CDR3 sequences, 15% to 20% of them present only once. Sequencing used PBMCs, mostly from graft donor cells, obtained 60 days after TCRalphabeta/CD19-depleted stem cell transplant. The receptors shown here come from a male patient aged 2 to 10 who had a stem cell transplant for acute lymphoblastic leukemia, so the T cells may come from the graft donor.

This clonotype is classed as medium-sized (0.01 to 0.1%). The chain has TRBV5-5 and TRBJ2-7; no definite D call. Germline-derived CDR1 and CDR2 are SGHKS and YYEKEE (reference sequence). This CDR3 has 14 residues. Between the trimmed V and J ends, which lost 0 bases and 3 bases, there was a span of 10 bases. CDR3 sequence reads: CASSLATAGYEQYF. Written as DNA, the CDR3 is TGTGCCAGCAGCTTGGCCACGGCAGGCTACGAGCAGTACTTC. Full variable domain (missing parts from reference TRBV5-5 and TRBJ2-7): DAGVTQSPTHLIKTRGQQVTLRCSPISGHKSVSWYQQVLGQGPQFIFQYYEKEERGRGNFPDRFSARQFPNYSSELNVNALLLGDSALYLCASSLATAGYEQYFGPGTRLTVT.

This clonotype was counted ten times or more. The chain is built from TRBV12-3 or TRBV12-4 and TRBJ2-3, with 7 positions matching TRBD2. The CDR3 totals 14 residues. J was trimmed by 0 bases and V by 10 bases; bases with no gene match: 7. CDR3 in DNA: TGTGCCACCTCGAGCGGGGTTAGCACAGATACGCAGTATTTT. It is translated as CATSSGVSTDTQYF.

This clonotype was seen a few times. This chain connects TRBV5-1 to TRBJ2-1; D not resolved. V lost 3 bases and J 6 bases, leaving 7 bases between the germline ends. Germline CDR1 SGHRS, CDR2 YFSETQ. The CDR3 contains 12 residues. CDR3 coding DNA: TGCGCCAGCAGCTCCCGCACCAATGAGCAGTTCTTC. It encodes CASSSRTNEQFF.

V gene TRBV7-3 combines with J gene TRBJ1-6, with D possibly TRBD1 on 6 matching bases. Trimming took off 2 bases at V and 10 bases at J, with 9 bases between the two ends. Per germline, CDR1 SGHTA and CDR2 FQGTGA. The CDR3 totals 13 residues. Written as DNA, the CDR3 is TGTGCCAGCAGCTTATCAGGGGAGTCACCCCTCCACTTT. This codes for CASSLSGESPLHF.

In DNA, the CDR3 is TGTGCCAGCAGCTTGGCGGGGGCTTACGACCCGAATGAAAAACTGTTTTTT. It translates to CASSLAGAYDPNEKLFF. V gene TRBV5-6 combines with J gene TRBJ1-4; TRBD1 is a possible D gene (6 bases). Trimming took off 0 bases at V and 5 bases at J, with 17 bases between the two ends. The CDR3 runs to 17 residues. Germline CDR1 reads SGHDT; CDR2 reads YYEEEE. The full variable domain, with the rest looked up from reference TRBV5-6 and TRBJ1-4, is DAGVTQSPTHLIKTRGQQVTLRCSPKSGHDTVSWYQQALGQGPQFIFQYYEEEERQRGNFPDRFSGHQFPNYSSELNVNALLLGDSALYLCASSLAGAYDPNEKLFFGSGTQLSVL.

The chain employs TRBV14 and TRBJ2-5; D possibly corresponds to TRBD1 (5 bases). CDR3 length: 14 amino acids. Trimming shortened V by 1 base and J by 4 bases, and 10 bases separated the two germline ends. Germline CDR1 reads SGHDN; CDR2 reads FVKESK. The CDR3: CASSQAARAETQYF. CDR3 sequence (DNA): TGTGCCAGCAGCCAAGCTGCCAGGGCAGAGACCCAGTACTTC. The full variable domain, rest sourced from reference TRBV14 and TRBJ2-5, is EAGVTQFPSHSVIEKGQTVTLRCDPISGHDNLYWYRRVMGKEIKFLLHFVKESKQDESGMPNNRFLAERTGGTYSTLKVQPAELEDSGVYFCASSQAARAETQYFGPGTRLLVL.

This clonotype was picked up many times. The chain has TRBV29-1 and TRBJ1-1, with D maybe TRBD1 (5 bases). Deletions cut 5 bases from V and 7 bases from J, with 20 bases between. This CDR3 contains 14 residues. Germline V gene data show CDR1 as SQVTM and CDR2 as ANQGSEA. The CDR3 sequence is CSVRGRSGGSEAFF. The CDR3 bases are TGCAGCGTTCGAGGGAGATCGGGGGGGAGTGAAGCTTTCTTT.

CDR3 sequence (DNA): TGTGCCAGCAGCACTCTACAGGGGCAACGCACTGAAGCTTTCTTT. This codes for CASSTLQGQRTEAFF. The J gene is TRBJ1-1, the V gene TRBV5-5; 7 nucleotides match TRBD1. CDR3 length equals 15 residues. J gave up 4 bases and V 4 bases, and 10 bases lay outside the gene matches. Germline V CDR1 and CDR2: SGHKS, YYEKEE (reference sequence). The full variable domain, in which reference TRBV5-5 and TRBJ1-1 provide the parts outside the CDR3, is DAGVTQSPTHLIKTRGQQVTLRCSPISGHKSVSWYQQVLGQGPQFIFQYYEKEERGRGNFPDRFSARQFPNYSSELNVNALLLGDSALYLCASSTLQGQRTEAFFGQGTRLTVV.

There are a few counts of this clonotype. The chain joins TRBV12-5 to TRBJ2-3; D remains ambiguous. The CDR3 extends over 13 amino acids. Germline V gives CDR1 LGHNT, CDR2 FRNRAP. V lost 6 bases and J lost 2, with 9 bases in between. The CDR3 DNA reads TGTGCTAGTGGGGTCGGCCTCACAGATACGCAGTATTTT. Amino acid sequence: CASGVGLTDTQYF.

This clonotype appeared a few times. The genes are TRBV20-1 and TRBJ2-3; D not resolved. The CDR3 runs 14 residues. Germline CDR1 and CDR2: DFQATT and SNEGSKA (reference sequence). Trimming cost V 6 bases and J 4 bases, with 17 bases left between them. CDR3: CSALPPYGADTQYF. The CDR3, as DNA: TGCAGTGCGCTACCCCCTTATGGAGCAGATACGCAGTATTTT.

This clonotype has just a few counts. The chain couples TRBV28 to TRBJ1-1, with 8 bases fitting TRBD1. Germline CDR1 reads MDHEN; CDR2 reads SYDVKM. V shed 3 bases, J shed 11 bases, and the junction held 2 bases outside the gene matches. The CDR3 is 11 residues long. This CDR3 reads CASSLDRVAFF. CDR3 DNA sequence: TGTGCCAGCAGTTTGGACAGGGTTGCTTTCTTT.

The chain joins TRBV29-1 to TRBJ2-1; 11 nucleotides agree with TRBD2. Per the germline V gene, CDR1 is SQVTM and CDR2 is ANQGSEA. This CDR3 region has 13 residues. Trimming cost V 5 bases and J 9 bases; bases outside gene matches: 6. The CDR3 DNA reads TGCAGCGTTATACTAGCGGGAGTGTTTGAGCAGTTCTTC. Translation gives CSVILAGVFEQFF.

The CDR3 here is CASSSPLRLKGNTEAFF. The DNA of the CDR3 is TGTGCCAGCAGTTCCCCTCTCCGGCTAAAGGGTAACACTGAAGCTTTCTTT. The chain recombines TRBV12-3 or TRBV12-4 with TRBJ1-1, with no clear D. The V end lost 4 bases, the J end lost 2 bases, and 20 bases lay between the germline ends. The CDR3 covers 17 residues.

In this sample, this clonotype turned up once. This rearrangement joins TRBV5-1 to TRBJ2-5; 12 bases are a match to TRBD2. This CDR3 is 18 amino acids long. J gave up 6 bases and V 1 base, and 13 bases lay outside the gene matches. CDR1 SGHRS and CDR2 YFSETQ come from the germline V gene. For the CDR3, the DNA is TGCGCCAGCAGCTTGCTGACTAGCGGGAGATGGGCCGGGCAGACCCAGTACTTC. Its translation is CASSLLTSGRWAGQTQYF.

This clonotype turned up a few times. V gene TRBV14 combines with J gene TRBJ2-3; D not certain. CDR3 length: 13 residues. V was clipped by 0 bases and J by 6 bases, with 7 bases between them. Germline CDR1 is SGHDN and CDR2 is FVKESK. DNA for the CDR3: TGTGCCAGCAGCCAAGATCATTTGGATACGCAGTATTTT. It yields the protein CASSQDHLDTQYF.

The sample holds a few counts of this clonotype. Here the CDR3 DNA reads TGTGCCTGGACGGGGGGATACACCGGGGAGCTGTTTTTT. Residues: CAWTGGYTGELFF. The rearrangement links TRBV30 to TRBJ2-2; TRBD2 aligns across 7 bases. J gave up 3 bases and V 4 bases, and 2 bases lay outside the gene matches. This CDR3 comprises 13 residues. Germline assignment: CDR1 GTSNPN and CDR2 SVGIG (reference sequence).

The chain uses TRBV7-9 and TRBJ1-2, with D perhaps TRBD1 (6 bases). Trimming cost V 1 base and J 2 bases, with 11 bases left between them. Germline CDR1 and CDR2: SEHNR and FQNEAQ (reference sequence). The CDR3 sequence is 15 residues long. DNA of the CDR3: TGTGCCAGCAGCTTAGACAGGGTTGACAACTATGGCTACACCTTC. It translates to CASSLDRVDNYGYTF.

This rearrangement joins TRBV15 to TRBJ2-1; the match to TRBD2 covers 7 bases. J lost 7 bases, V lost 4 bases, and 10 bases had no gene match. Per germline, CDR1 LNHNV and CDR2 YYDKDF (reference sequence). The CDR3 loop spans 15 amino acids. CDR3 nucleotides: TGTGCCACCAGCACGTCCGCGGGAGTTGGGAATGAGCAGTTCTTC. Amino acid sequence: CATSTSAGVGNEQFF.

This clonotype has at least ten counts. The chain combines TRBV7-9 with TRBJ2-5, with D maybe TRBD1 (5 bases). CDR3 length equals 14 residues. V gave up 1 base and J gave up 5 bases, with 11 bases separating them. Looked up from germline, CDR1 is SEHNR and CDR2 is FQNEAQ (reference sequence). The CDR3 nucleotides are TGTGCCAGCAGCTTAGAGTCCAGGGTGGAGACCCAGTACTTC. Translating it yields CASSLESRVETQYF.

The chain links TRBV19 to TRBJ1-5; D gene unclear. The CDR3 has 13 amino acids. CDR1 LNHDA and CDR2 SQIVND come from the germline V gene (reference sequence). V lost 3 bases to trimming and J lost 11 bases, with 14 bases between them. The CDR3 coding sequence is TGTGCCAGTAGTATGGGTATTGGGATGTCCCAGCATTTT. Translating it yields CASSMGIGMSQHF.

In this sample, this clonotype turned up a few times. The V gene is TRBV29-1, the J gene TRBJ2-5; TRBD2 might be the D (6 bases). This CDR3 is 16 amino acids long. The germline V gene has CDR1 SQVTM and CDR2 ANQGSEA. Trimming cost V 3 bases and J 2 bases, with 19 bases left between them. The CDR3 loop reads CSVDGEDLKVQETQYF. Here the CDR3 DNA reads TGCAGCGTTGACGGGGAGGACCTGAAGGTACAAGAGACCCAGTACTTC.

The J gene is TRBJ1-2, the V gene TRBV6-2 or TRBV6-3; a weak D match, TRBD1 (6 bases). The CDR3 is 12 residues long. Trimming shortened V by 6 bases and J by 2 bases, and 7 bases separated the two germline ends. The germline V gene has CDR1 MNHEY and CDR2 SVGEGT. The CDR3: CASRGGNYGYTF. The CDR3 nucleotides are TGTGCCAGCAGAGGGGGAAACTATGGCTACACCTTC.

This clonotype was seen only a few times. The V gene is TRBV19, the J gene TRBJ2-1; 9 bases line up with TRBD2. The V and J ends lost 1 base and 5 bases, in that order; junction bases with no gene match: 9. The CDR3 runs 17 residues. Looked up from germline, CDR1 is LNHDA and CDR2 is SQIVND (reference sequence). For the CDR3, the DNA is TGTGCCAGTAGTATAGCCGGGGGACTAGCCTTTAACAATGAGCAGTTCTTC. It specifies CASSIAGGLAFNNEQFF.